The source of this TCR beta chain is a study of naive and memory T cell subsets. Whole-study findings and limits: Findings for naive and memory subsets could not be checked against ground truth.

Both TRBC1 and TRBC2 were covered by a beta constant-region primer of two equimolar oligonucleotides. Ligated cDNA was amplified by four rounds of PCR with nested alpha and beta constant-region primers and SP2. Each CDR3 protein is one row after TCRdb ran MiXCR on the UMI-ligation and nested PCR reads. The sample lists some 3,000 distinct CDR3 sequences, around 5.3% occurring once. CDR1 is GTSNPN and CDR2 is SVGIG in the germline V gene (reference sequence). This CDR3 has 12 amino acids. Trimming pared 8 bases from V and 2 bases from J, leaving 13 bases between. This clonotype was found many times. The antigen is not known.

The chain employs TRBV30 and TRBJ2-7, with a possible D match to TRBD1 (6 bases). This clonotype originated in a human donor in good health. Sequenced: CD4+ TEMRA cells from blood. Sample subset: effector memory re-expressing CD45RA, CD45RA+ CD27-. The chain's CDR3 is CATAQGTYEQYF. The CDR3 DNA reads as TGTGCCACCGCGCAGGGGACCTACGAGCAGTACTTC. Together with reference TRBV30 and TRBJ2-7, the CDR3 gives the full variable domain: SQTIHQWPATLVQPVGSPLSLECTVEGTSNPNLYWYRQAAGRGLQLLFYSVGIGQISSEVPQNLSASRPQDRQFILSSKKLLLSDSGFYLCATAQGTYEQYFGPGTRLTVT.